This record covers a single TCR beta chain. This record belongs to a study of CD8 T cells in Susac syndrome. In blood CD8+ and CD4+ T cells, TCR beta underwent sequencing. Reverse transcription of about 0.5 to 1 ug RNA used random hexamers. The immunoSEQ assay covered 54 Vbeta and 13 Jbeta segments for CDR3. TCRdb fed the immunoSEQ multiplex PCR reads into MiXCR, producing one record per CDR3 protein. The table lists around 130,000 distinct CDR3 sequences, roughly 95% of them singletons, with 0.11% in the top ten. The CDR3 runs to 16 residues. Germline CDR1 MNHEY, CDR2 SMNVEV (reference sequence). V gave up 6 bases and J gave up 7 bases; unmatched junction bases: 12.

The genes are TRBV27 and TRBJ2-2; 9 nucleotides align to TRBD1. Sequences were obtained from CD4+ T cells from PBMCs. The clonotype comes from a human donor with multiple sclerosis. In DNA form, the CDR3 reads TGTGCCAGCAGGGCCTTGCCGGGACAGGGAAACGGGGAGCTGTTTTTT. It yields the protein CASRALPGQGNGELFF.